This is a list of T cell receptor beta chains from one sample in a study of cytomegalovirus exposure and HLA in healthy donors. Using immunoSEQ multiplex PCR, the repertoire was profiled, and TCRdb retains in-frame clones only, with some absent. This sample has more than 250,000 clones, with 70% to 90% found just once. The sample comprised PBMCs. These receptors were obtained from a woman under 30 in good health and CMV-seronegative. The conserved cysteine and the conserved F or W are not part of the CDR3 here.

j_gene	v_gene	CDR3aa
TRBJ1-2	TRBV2	ASSVQDLGGYT
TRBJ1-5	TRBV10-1	ASSEGGGQPQH
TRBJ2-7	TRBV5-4	ASSLQARVHEQY
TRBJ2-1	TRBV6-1	ASSEELMGQFYNEQF
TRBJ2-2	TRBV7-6	ASSSSLWTGELF
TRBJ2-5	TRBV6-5	ASSYSALKETQY
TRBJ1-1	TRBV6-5	ASITTGYKAF
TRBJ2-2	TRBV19	ASKGAPGELF
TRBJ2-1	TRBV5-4	ASSSDRGLNEQF
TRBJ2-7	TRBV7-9	SSSSGGLSYEQY
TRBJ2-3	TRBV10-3	AISDTTGGRD
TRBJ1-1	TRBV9	ASSPGGGGNTEAF
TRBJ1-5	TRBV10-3	AISESWQEHRSNQPQH
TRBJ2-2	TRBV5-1	ASSLQNTGELF
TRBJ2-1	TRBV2	ASSGQGAGEQF
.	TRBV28	ASNAGQGSYEQY
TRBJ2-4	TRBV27	ASSLQGANIQY
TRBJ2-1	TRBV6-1	ASSGGGSSGPYNEQF
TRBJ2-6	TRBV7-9	ASGSSSGANVLT
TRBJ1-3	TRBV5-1	ASSLPGDGNTIY
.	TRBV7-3	ASSVTGANSYEQY
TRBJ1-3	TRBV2	ASSGQGVQGGNTIY
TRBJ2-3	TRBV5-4	ASSLRLAGEADTQY
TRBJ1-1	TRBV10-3	AINRGQGYTEAF
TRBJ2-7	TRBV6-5	ASGTLLYEQY
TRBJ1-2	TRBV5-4	ASSRDRGQNGYT
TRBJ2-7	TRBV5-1	ASSLRAGGLSYEQY
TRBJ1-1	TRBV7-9	SSSLTGWTEAF
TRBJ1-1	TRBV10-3	AISSPTGIRTEAF
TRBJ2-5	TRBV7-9	ASSPRLGRETQY
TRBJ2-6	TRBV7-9	ASSLVRGQGWTGANVLT
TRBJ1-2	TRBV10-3	AISESGRGAYGYT
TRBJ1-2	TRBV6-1	ASRPRTGDNYGYT
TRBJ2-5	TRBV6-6	ASRPQEGKTQY
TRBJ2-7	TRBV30	ACWGQTYEQY
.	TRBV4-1	ASSQGLAETYEQY
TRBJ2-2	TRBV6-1	ASLSRNTGELF
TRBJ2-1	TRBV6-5	ASSWADRGGNEQF
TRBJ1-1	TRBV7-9	ASSVSGQGTAEAF
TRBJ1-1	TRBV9	ASSVAALGGTEAF
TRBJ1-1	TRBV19	ASSIGGLNTEAF
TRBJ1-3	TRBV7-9	AGQGARLSGNTIY
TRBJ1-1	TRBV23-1	ASSQVQVGKTEAF
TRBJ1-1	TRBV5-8	ASSKTVRNTEAF
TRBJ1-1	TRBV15	ATVPGQQNTEAF
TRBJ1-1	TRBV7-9	ASSPNRDTEAF
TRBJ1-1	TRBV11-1	ASSDPGQGVGTEAF
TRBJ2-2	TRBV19	ASSQRADSHTGELF
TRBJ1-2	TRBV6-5	ASSPMTGGYT
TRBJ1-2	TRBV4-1	ASSQELATAYGYT
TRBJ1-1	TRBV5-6	ASSANPRGLRLSTEAF
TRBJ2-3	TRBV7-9	ASSIPTGAAGDTQY
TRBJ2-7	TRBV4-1	ASSQEEGASYEQY
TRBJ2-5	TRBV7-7	ASSPTLQAQETQY
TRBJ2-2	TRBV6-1	ATSGLRTGELF
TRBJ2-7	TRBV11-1	ASSLRGTGAYEQY
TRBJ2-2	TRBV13	ASSLTVTGELF
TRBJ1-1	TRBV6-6	ASAPRGRNTEAF
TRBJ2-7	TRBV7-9	SSSFQGVYEQY
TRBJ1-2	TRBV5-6	ASSPGTGKIAYGYT